This TCR beta chain was recovered during a study of CD4 T cells in relation to SARS-CoV-2 and coronaviruses. Study findings and constraints: This crossreactivity analysis covered spike protein alone, no other viral proteins.

The unexposed donors gave CD4+ T cells in 2011-2018, prior to COVID-19. Isolation of CD4+ T cells took place after around 11 days in culture. Testing used SARS-CoV-2 S/N and four cold-coronavirus spikes on unexposed-donor CD4+ T cells, cells permitting. Method: immunoSEQ multiplex PCR; TCRdb's copy keeps in-frame clones and lacks some. The profile shows 20,000 to 25,000 clones, roughly 80% of them singletons. Comments on this clone: Its antigen is not known.

Trimming removed 0 bases from V and 7 bases from J; junction bases left unmatched: 8. The CDR3 contains 17 residues. The germline V gene has CDR1 SGHRS and CDR2 YFSETQ. The V call is TRBV5-1, the J call TRBJ2-7; 15 nucleotides line up with TRBD2. Sample: CD4+ T cells from PBMCs, cultured in vitro. The clonotype comes from a human donor in good health. CDR3 loop: CASSLAGLAGGLLEQYF. DNA of the CDR3: TGCGCCAGCAGCTTGGCCGGACTAGCGGGAGGGCTGTTGGAGCAGTACTTC.